This record concerns one TCR beta chain sequence. The data stem from a study of OX40 agonist ivuxolimab in advanced cancers. Study overall: Ivuxolimab was delivered to patients intravenously every 2 weeks at doses spanning 0.01 to 10 mg/kg.

Profiled with immunoSEQ multiplex PCR; TCRdb holds only in-frame clones, not every one. The sample lists some 61,000 clones, around 90% seen once, with under 5.5% in the top ten. The germline gives CDR1 ENHRY, CDR2 SYGVKD. V lost 10 bases, J lost 0 bases, and 10 bases lay in between. There are 13 residues in the CDR3. The material was CD4+ or CD8+ T cells sorted from blood, obtained in a trial of the OX40 agonist ivuxolimab. The chain uses TRBV10-3 and TRBJ1-5; a weak D match, TRBD1 (5 bases). The sequence derives from an adult with an advanced solid tumor such as melanoma, head and neck, liver or kidney cancer. This CDR3 is CATTAYSNQPQHF. The CDR3 nucleotides are TGTGCCACGACAGCATATAGCAATCAGCCCCAGCATTTT.